This TCR beta chain appears in the sequencing data of a study of blood T cells in healthy people across ages. About the research overall: Template switching picked up about one barcoded beta molecule for each two T cells. The study's findings and limits: Aged donors had fewer naive CD4+ cells and lower diversity than long-lived donors.

CDR1 LGHNA and CDR2 YNFKEQ come from the germline V gene. Trimming cost V 0 bases and J 10 bases, with 11 bases left between them. The CDR3 sequence is 13 residues long. Primed by a sample-barcoded 5' primer and a J-beta primer mix, a second PCR proceeded for about 7 to 12 cycles. One entry per CDR3 protein, called by TCRdb with MiXCR from the 5' RACE reads. This table has over 1,500,000 distinct CDR3 sequences, 49% appearing once. Remarks on this clonotype: Its antigen is undetermined.

The sequencing input was blood. This chain joins TRBV4-2 and TRBJ2-3; D is tentatively TRBD1 or TRBD2 (5 bases each). The sequence derives from a woman aged 40 to 50 in good health. DNA of the CDR3: TGTGCCAGCAGCCAAGATCTGGGGACGGCGCAGTATTTT. Translating gives CASSQDLGTAQYF.